A selection of T cell receptor beta chains follows, all from one sample in a study of blood T cell repertoires in COVID-19. The data were produced by immunoSEQ multiplex PCR, yet TCRdb's version contains in-frame clones alone and is incomplete. The sample consists of some 130,000 clones, roughly four fifths of them appearing once. The sample consisted of peripheral blood. These receptor sequences come from a human donor in a cohort sampled during active COVID-19. Both conserved end residues are part of each CDR3. A D gene is named only where the DNA matches it firmly. Rows may omit the clone size; those that give it use once, few, many or a size class.

cdr3_aa	cdr3_nt	d_call	clone_size	v_call	j_call
CASRPSGGAVFF	TGTGCCAGCAGGCCGTCAGGGGGTGCAGTATTTTTT	TRBD1	.	TRBV27	TRBJ2-3
CASRRGQHTEAFF	TGTGCCAGCAGGAGGGGGCAACACACTGAAGCTTTCTTT	TRBD1	.	TRBV12-3/TRBV12-4	TRBJ1-1
CASSYPSGGRGYGYTF	TGTGCCAGCAGTTACCCGTCCGGGGGGCGCGGTTATGGCTACACCTTC	.	.	TRBV6-6	TRBJ1-2
CASTPGWGVSEAFF	TGCGCCAGCACCCCGGGGTGGGGGGTATCTGAAGCTTTCTTT	.	.	TRBV5-1	TRBJ1-1
CASSLGGVSYEQYF	TGTGCCAGCAGCCTTGGCGGGGTCTCCTACGAGCAGTACTTC	.	.	TRBV7-9	TRBJ2-7
CASSPRSSRDSATNEKLFF	TGTGCCAGCTCACCCAGGAGCTCCCGGGACAGTGCAACTAATGAAAAACTGTTTTTT	TRBD1	.	TRBV18	TRBJ1-4
CASPGGDYLYNEQFF	TGTGCCAGCCCGGGGGGGGACTACCTATACAATGAGCAGTTCTTC	TRBD2	.	TRBV6-5	TRBJ2-1
CAAKTGIGTEAFF	TGTGCCGCCAAAACAGGGATAGGGACTGAAGCTTTCTTT	.	.	TRBV15	TRBJ1-1
CASSGTDLGYTF	TGTGCCAGCAGTGGGACAGACCTTGGCTACACCTTC	.	once	TRBV2	TRBJ1-2
CASSTGGPRSETQYF	TGTGCCAGCAGTACGGGGGGACCCAGGTCAGAGACCCAGTACTTC	TRBD2	.	TRBV6-5	TRBJ2-5
CASSGQGRIAGYEQYF	TGTGCCAGCAGTGGGCAGGGGCGGATAGCTGGATACGAGCAGTACTTC	.	.	TRBV2	TRBJ2-7
CASSYSAGRDEQYF	TGTGCCAGCAGTTACTCAGCAGGGAGGGACGAGCAGTACTTC	TRBD2	.	TRBV6-5	TRBJ2-7
CASTKGGQQETQYF	TGTGCCAGCACCAAGGGGGGACAGCAAGAGACCCAGTACTTC	.	.	TRBV7-9	TRBJ2-5
CASSWGLAGEGEQYF	TGTGCCAGCAGTTGGGGACTAGCGGGGGAGGGCGAGCAGTACTTC	TRBD2	few	TRBV27	TRBJ2-7
CASSQWTSGGAGETQYF	TGTGCCAGCAGCCAGTGGACTAGCGGGGGGGCGGGAGAGACCCAGTACTTC	TRBD2	.	TRBV3-1/TRBV3-2	TRBJ2-5
CASRTGQANEQFF	TGTGCCAGCAGGACGGGACAGGCAAATGAGCAGTTCTTC	TRBD1	.	TRBV2	TRBJ2-1
CASKIGGGGYTF	TGTGCCAGCAAAATAGGGGGGGGTGGCTACACCTTC	.	.	TRBV6-5	TRBJ1-2
CASSWAVYGYTF	TGTGCCAGTAGTTGGGCAGTCTATGGCTACACCTTC	.	.	TRBV19	TRBJ1-2
CAWSVTGFEQFF	TGTGCCTGGAGTGTAACCGGGTTTGAGCAGTTCTTC	.	.	TRBV30	TRBJ2-1
CASSVWDSSGNEQFF	TGTGCCAGCAGTGTTTGGGACAGCTCGGGAAATGAGCAGTTCTTC	TRBD1	.	TRBV2	TRBJ2-1
CASSLEAGQVPVHEQYF	TGTGCCAGCAGCTTAGAGGCCGGACAGGTTCCAGTCCACGAGCAGTACTTC	TRBD1	.	TRBV11-3	TRBJ2-7
CAWASSYNSPLHF	TGTGCCTGGGCCAGCTCCTATAATTCACCCCTCCACTTT	.	.	TRBV30	TRBJ1-6
CASSPLAGGGETQYF	TGTGCCAGCAGCCCCCTAGCGGGGGGAGGGGAGACCCAGTACTTC	TRBD2	.	TRBV7-7	TRBJ2-5
CASSDPGGGYTF	TGTGCCAGCAGTGATCCGGGGGGGGGCTACACCTTC	.	.	TRBV12-3/TRBV12-4	TRBJ1-2
CASSSPGTATPNYGYTF	TGTGCCAGTAGTTCCCCCGGGACAGCGACACCAAACTATGGCTACACCTTC	TRBD1	.	TRBV19	TRBJ1-2
CASSWGQGAGEQFF	TGTGCCAGCAGTTGGGGACAGGGGGCAGGGGAGCAGTTCTTC	TRBD1	.	TRBV6-6	TRBJ2-1
CASSIGGPGANVLTF	TGTGCCAGTAGTATAGGAGGGCCTGGGGCCAACGTCCTGACTTTC	.	.	TRBV19	TRBJ2-6
CASSLRPGLAGVLNEQFF	TGTGCCAGCAGCCTCCGGCCCGGGCTAGCGGGGGTTTTAAATGAGCAGTTCTTC	TRBD2	.	TRBV6-2/TRBV6-3	TRBJ2-1